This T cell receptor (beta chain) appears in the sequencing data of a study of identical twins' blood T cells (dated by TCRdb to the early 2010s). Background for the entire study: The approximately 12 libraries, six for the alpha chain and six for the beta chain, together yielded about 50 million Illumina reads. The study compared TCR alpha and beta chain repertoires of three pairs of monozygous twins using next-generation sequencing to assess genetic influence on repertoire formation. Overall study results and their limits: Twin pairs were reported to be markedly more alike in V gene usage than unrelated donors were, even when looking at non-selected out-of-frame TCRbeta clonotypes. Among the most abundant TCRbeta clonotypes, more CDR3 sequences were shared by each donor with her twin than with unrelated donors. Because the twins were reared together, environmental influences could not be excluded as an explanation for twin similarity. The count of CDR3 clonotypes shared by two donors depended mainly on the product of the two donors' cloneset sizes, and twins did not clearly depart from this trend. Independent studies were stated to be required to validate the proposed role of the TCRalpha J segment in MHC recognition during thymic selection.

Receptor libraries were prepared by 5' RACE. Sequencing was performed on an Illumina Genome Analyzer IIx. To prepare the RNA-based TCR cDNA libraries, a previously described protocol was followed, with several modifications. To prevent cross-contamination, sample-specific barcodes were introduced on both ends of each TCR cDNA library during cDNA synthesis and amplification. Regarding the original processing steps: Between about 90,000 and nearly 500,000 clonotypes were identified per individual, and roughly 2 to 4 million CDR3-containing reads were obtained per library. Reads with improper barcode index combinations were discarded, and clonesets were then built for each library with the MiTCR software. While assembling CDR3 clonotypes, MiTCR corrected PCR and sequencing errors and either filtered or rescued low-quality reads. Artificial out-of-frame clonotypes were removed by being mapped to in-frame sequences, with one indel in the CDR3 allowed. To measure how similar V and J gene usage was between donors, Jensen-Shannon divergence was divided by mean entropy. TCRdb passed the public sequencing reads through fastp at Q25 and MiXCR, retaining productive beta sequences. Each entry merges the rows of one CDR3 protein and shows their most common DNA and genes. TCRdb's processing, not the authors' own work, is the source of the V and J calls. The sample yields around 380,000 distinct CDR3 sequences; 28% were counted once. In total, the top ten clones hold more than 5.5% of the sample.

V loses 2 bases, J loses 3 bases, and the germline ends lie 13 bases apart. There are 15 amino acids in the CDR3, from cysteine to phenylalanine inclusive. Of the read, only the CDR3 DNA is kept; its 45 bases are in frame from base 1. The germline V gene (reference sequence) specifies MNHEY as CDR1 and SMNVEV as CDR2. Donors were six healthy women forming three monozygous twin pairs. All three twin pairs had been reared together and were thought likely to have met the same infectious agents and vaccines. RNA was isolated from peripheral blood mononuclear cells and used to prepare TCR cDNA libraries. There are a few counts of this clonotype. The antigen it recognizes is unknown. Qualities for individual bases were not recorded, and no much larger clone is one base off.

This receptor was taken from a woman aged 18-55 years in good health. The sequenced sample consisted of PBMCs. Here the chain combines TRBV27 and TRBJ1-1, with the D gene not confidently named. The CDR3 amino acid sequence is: CASSLVGRMDTEAFF. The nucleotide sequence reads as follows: TGTGCCAGCAGTTTAGTGGGGAGGATGGACACTGAAGCTTTCTTT.